This TCR beta chain is drawn from a study of T cell changes during pregnancy in multiple sclerosis. V trimming: 7 bases; J trimming: 7 bases; junction bases outside the gene matches: 16. CDR1 is MNHEY, CDR2 SMNVEV, per germline (reference sequence). This CDR3 spans 18 amino acids. Method: immunoSEQ multiplex PCR; TCRdb's copy keeps in-frame clones and lacks some. The sample carries about 44,000 clones, roughly 95% recorded once. This clone has a single count. This chain uses TRBV27 with TRBJ2-1; 13 bases match TRBD2. The source was peripheral blood, collected in the second trimester of pregnancy. This TCR was sampled from a female donor with multiple sclerosis, enrolled in a pregnancy study. In DNA form, the CDR3 reads TGTGCCAGCATCGGACTAGCGGGGGCCCAGGGGTGGGGGAATGAGCAGTTCTTC. It encodes CASIGLAGAQGWGNEQFF.